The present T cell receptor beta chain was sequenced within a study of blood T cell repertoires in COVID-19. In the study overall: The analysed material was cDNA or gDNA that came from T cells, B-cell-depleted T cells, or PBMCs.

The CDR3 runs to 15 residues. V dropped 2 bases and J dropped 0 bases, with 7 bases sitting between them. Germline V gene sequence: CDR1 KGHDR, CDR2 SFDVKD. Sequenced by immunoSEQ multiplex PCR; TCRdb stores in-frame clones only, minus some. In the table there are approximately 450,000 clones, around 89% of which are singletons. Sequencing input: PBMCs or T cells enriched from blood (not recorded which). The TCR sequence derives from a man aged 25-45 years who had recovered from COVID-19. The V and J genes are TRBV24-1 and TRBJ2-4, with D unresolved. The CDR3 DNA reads TGTGCCACCAGTGATTCCCGGGTAGCCAAAAACATTCAGTACTTC. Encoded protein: CATSDSRVAKNIQYF.